This T cell receptor beta chain was found in a study of response to subunit inactivated influenza vaccine. Trimming left V 0 bases short and J 8 bases short, with 7 bases between. Germline V gene lookup returns CDR1 SGHDN and CDR2 FVKESK. The CDR3 consists of 12 residues. MiXCR was run by TCRdb on the RT-PCR reads, yielding one entry per CDR3 protein. This sample yields just under 550,000 distinct CDR3 sequences, of which roughly 25% are seen a single time; about 3% belongs to the top ten. This clonotype was picked up a small number of times. Another study also made use of these data, one on T cells expressing NK-cell markers. From that report: UMI-tagged 5'RACE template switching yielded the TCR beta cDNA.

This sample comprised CD4+ T cells sorted from PBMCs, obtained approximately 12 days after vaccination. The receptor was derived from a man aged 50 to 59 who received an inactivated influenza vaccine. V is TRBV14 and J is TRBJ1-2, with unresolved D. The CDR3 DNA is TGTGCCAGCAGCCAAGATCTGGGGGGCTACACCTTC. Protein sequence: CASSQDLGGYTF.